This note documents a single T cell receptor beta chain sequence. Only a few counts were recorded for this clone. Its antigen is currently not known. There are no base qualities to consult, and no much larger clone falls within one base. TCRbeta CDR3 regions were amplified from genomic DNA by means of the immunoSEQ Assay, a bias-controlled multiplex PCR. The study's processing was this. The number of nucleated cells in each sample was estimated by amplification of reference gene primers within the assay. To quantify the absolute abundance of each unique TCRbeta CDR3 rearrangement, sequence reads were collapsed and filtered. For each sample, productive Simpson clonality was calculated by taking the square root of Simpson's diversity index across productive rearrangements. Entries here come from immuneACCESS through TCRdb and include only in-frame sequences with V and J called. Some clones fail to appear in such tables; in the studies checked, an unresolved V gene covers under half of the shortfall, and the cause of the remainder is unknown. V, J and clone size derive from that table, while D and trimming were established from the DNA sequence. Counted in this sample were around 280,000 clones; around 90% of them appeared once. Approximately 1.5% of the sample lies in the top ten.

The sample is drawn from a study of blood T cell repertoires in COVID-19 (dated by TCRdb to 2020 to 2022). Study-wide context: Collaborator samples came from the United States, Italy and Spain and covered acute and convalescent phases of COVID-19. The repertoires were made available in a free public database intended to serve as a resource for research on the immune response to SARS-CoV-2. HLA class I and class II types, where available, came from metadata supplied by the sample provider rather than from assay-based typing. The samples were drawn from the first 160 participants of the ongoing ImmuneRACE study and from roughly 1,300 subjects provided by 6 global collaborators. The material from the prospective study consisted of cDNA or gDNA derived from T cells, B-cell-depleted T cells, or PBMCs. Deeply sampled blood TCRbeta repertoires from subjects exposed to, actively infected with, or recovered from COVID-19 were included in the dataset. Sample metadata almost always included a de-identified subject ID, COVID-19 status, age in years and sex. What the authors observed across the whole study: The amount of clinical and demographic metadata varied by source and participant and was provided uncurated.

At the junction V is shortened by 0 bases and J by 4 bases, with 12 bases in between. According to the germline V gene, CDR1 reads WSHSY and CDR2 reads SAAADI. From the cysteine up to the phenylalanine, the CDR3 has a length of 16 residues. Only the CDR3 region is kept as DNA, spanning 48 bases read in frame from base 1. Enrolling through a virtual design, the prospective study's participants ranged in age from roughly 18 to 90 years and lived across some 23 United States geographic areas. In the prospective study, participants were assigned to cohorts based on the clinical history participants reported in a screening survey and a study questionnaire. Mobile phlebotomists in the prospective study collected whole blood, serum and a nasopharyngeal or oropharyngeal swab from every participant. Prospective study participants could optionally give additional blood draws and questionnaires over a roughly 2-month period. Prospective study blood samples were shipped either frozen or at room temperature before DNA extraction.

This receptor was obtained from a woman younger than 30 with acute COVID-19. The sequence links TRBV10-2 to TRBJ1-4; there is no confident call for the D gene. The sample consisted of PBMCs or T cells enriched from blood (not recorded which). The CDR3 is CASSESKTSGNEKLFF. The sequenced DNA is TGCGCCAGCAGTGAGTCTAAGACGTCGGGTAATGAAAAACTGTTTTTT.